This entry is about one TCR beta chain. The sample is drawn from a study of shared clonotypes between healthy human individuals. Naive CD8 cells, CD45RO-negative and positively selected for CCR7, excluded terminally differentiated effector memory CD45RA+ cells. The CDR3 contains 14 residues. Looked up from germline, CDR1 is SGHRS and CDR2 is YFSETQ. Trimming cost V 0 bases and J 5 bases, with 11 bases left between them. This table comes from immunoSEQ multiplex PCR, and its TCRdb copy is limited to in-frame clones, with some not included. Of about 2,100,000 clones in the sample, around 93% are singletons; the top ten hold approximately 1.7%.

This clonotype originated in a man aged 18 to 29 in good health. Some clones in this sample may be carry-over from other donors' samples. The V and J genes are TRBV5-1 and TRBJ1-1; D is possibly TRBD1 (5 bases). Material for sequencing was naive CD8+ T cells from PBMCs. CDR3 DNA sequence: TGCGCCAGCAGCTTGGGCAGGGCAGAGACTGAAGCTTTCTTT. Its protein is CASSLGRAETEAFF.